Included here is one T cell receptor beta chain sequence, with context. Its specificity is unknown. The time point is: baseline, week 1 (first vaccination visit). Treatment denoted: pre-vaccination baseline after standard-of-care therapy. This specimen belongs to a study of a mutant IDH1 vaccine in newly diagnosed glioma. Overall study findings and caveats: Induction of immune responses by the vaccine occurred in 93.3% of patients.

Libraries were prepared by immunoSEQ multiplex PCR; TCRdb keeps only in-frame clonotypes and omits some of them. The repertoire holds about 66,000 clones, just over 85% seen once, with 2.9% in the top ten. The CDR3 has 13 residues. V was clipped by 0 bases and J by 8 bases; unmatched bases: 3. Germline CDR1 SGHNT, CDR2 YYREEE (reference sequence). This receptor was taken from a man aged 25 to 40 with glioma. The V call is TRBV5-4, the J call TRBJ1-2; 8 positions agree with TRBD1. Sequencing was performed on PBMCs, taken from a glioma patient treated with radiotherapy, temozolomide or both. CDR3 amino acids: CASSLGDRLGYTF. In DNA, the CDR3 is TGTGCCAGCAGCTTGGGGGACAGGCTGGGCTACACCTTC.